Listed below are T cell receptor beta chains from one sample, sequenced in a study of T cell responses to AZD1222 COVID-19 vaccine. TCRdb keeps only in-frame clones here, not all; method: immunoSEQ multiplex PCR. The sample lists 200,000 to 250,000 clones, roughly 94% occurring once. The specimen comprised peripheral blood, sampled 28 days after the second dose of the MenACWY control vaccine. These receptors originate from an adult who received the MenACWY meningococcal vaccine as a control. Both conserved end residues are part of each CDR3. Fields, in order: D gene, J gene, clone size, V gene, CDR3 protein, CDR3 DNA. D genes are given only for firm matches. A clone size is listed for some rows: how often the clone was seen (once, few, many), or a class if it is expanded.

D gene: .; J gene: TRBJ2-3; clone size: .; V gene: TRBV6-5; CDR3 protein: CASILLSGDTQYF; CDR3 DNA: TGTGCCAGCATCCTCCTTTCGGGAGATACGCAGTATTTT
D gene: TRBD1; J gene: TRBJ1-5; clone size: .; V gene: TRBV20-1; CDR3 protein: CSASRGQNNQPQHF; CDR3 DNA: TGCAGTGCTAGTAGGGGACAGAACAATCAGCCCCAGCATTTT
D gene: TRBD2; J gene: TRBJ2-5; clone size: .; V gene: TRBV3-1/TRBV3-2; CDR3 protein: CASSHGTSQETQYF; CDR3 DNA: TGTGCCAGCAGCCATGGGACTAGTCAAGAGACCCAGTACTTC
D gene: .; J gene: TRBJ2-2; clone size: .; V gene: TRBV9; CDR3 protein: CASSQRVVNTGELFF; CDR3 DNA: TGTGCCAGCAGTCAAAGGGTAGTAAACACCGGGGAGCTGTTTTTT
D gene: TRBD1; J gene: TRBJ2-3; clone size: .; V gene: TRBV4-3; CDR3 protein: CASSRGQVSTDTQYF; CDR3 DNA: TGCGCCAGCAGCCGCGGACAGGTTAGCACAGATACGCAGTATTTT
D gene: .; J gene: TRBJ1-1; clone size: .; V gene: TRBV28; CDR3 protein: CASSQGIAEAFF; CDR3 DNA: TGTGCCAGCAGCCAGGGGATCGCTGAAGCTTTCTTT
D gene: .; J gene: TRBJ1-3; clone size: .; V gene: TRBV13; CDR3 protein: CASTGALSGNTIYF; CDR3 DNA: TGTGCCAGCACCGGGGCGCTCTCTGGAAACACCATATATTTT
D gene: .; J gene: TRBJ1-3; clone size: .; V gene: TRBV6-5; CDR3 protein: CASSYGAGNTIYF; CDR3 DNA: TGTGCCAGCAGTTATGGGGCGGGAAACACCATATATTTT
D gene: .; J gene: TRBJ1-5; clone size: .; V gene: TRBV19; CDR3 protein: CASNLWDWNQPQHF; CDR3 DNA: TGTGCCAGTAACCTGTGGGATTGGAATCAGCCCCAGCATTTT
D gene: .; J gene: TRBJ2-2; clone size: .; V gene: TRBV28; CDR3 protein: CASTLGAGVDKAGELFF; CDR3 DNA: TGTGCCAGCACCCTAGGGGCAGGGGTCGATAAGGCCGGGGAGCTGTTTTTT
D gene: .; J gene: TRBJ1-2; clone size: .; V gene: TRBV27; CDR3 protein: CASSLKSQGYGYTF; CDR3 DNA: TGTGCCAGCAGTTTAAAATCCCAGGGGTATGGCTACACCTTC
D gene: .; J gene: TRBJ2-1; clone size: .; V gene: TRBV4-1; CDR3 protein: CASSPGTFYNEQFF; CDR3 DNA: TGCGCCAGCAGCCCCGGGACATTCTACAATGAGCAGTTCTTC
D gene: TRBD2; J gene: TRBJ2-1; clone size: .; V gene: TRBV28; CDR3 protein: CASGGTIYNEQFF; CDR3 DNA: TGTGCCTCGGGGGGGACTATATACAATGAGCAGTTCTTC
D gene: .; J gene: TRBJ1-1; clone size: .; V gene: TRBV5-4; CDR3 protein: CASTPVGAAVNTEAFF; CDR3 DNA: TGTGCCAGCACCCCGGTGGGGGCAGCCGTGAACACTGAAGCTTTCTTT
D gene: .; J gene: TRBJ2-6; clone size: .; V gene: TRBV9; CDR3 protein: CASSVTSGANVLTF; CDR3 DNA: TGTGCCAGCAGCGTTACCTCCGGGGCCAACGTCCTGACTTTC
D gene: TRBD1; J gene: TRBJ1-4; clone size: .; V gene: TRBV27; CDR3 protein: CASSRDSNEKLFF; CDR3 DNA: TGTGCCAGCAGTCGGGACAGTAATGAAAAACTGTTTTTT
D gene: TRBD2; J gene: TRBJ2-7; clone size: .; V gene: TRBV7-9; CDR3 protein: CASSHSGGGYEQYF; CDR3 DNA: TGTGCCAGCAGCCATAGCGGGGGCGGATACGAGCAGTACTTC
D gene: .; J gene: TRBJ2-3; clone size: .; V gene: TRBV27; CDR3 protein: CASSLMGGTDTQYF; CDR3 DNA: TGTGCCAGCAGTTTAATGGGGGGCACAGATACGCAGTATTTT
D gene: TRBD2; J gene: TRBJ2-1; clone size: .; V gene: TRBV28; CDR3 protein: CASSQNLAGTNEQFF; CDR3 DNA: TGTGCCAGCAGTCAGAATCTAGCGGGAACCAATGAGCAGTTCTTC
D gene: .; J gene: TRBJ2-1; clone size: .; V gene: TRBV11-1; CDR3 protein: CASSLGSGNSYNEQFF; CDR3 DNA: TGTGCCAGCAGCTTAGGGTCGGGGAACTCCTACAATGAGCAGTTCTTC
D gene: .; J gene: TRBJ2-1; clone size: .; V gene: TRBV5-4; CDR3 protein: CASSGGHYNEQFF; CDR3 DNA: TGTGCCAGCAGCGGGGGACACTACAATGAGCAGTTCTTC
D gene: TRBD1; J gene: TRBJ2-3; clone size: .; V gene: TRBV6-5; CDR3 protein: CASSSTSDRTNTQYF; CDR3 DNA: TGTGCCAGCAGTTCAACCTCGGACAGGACCAATACGCAGTATTTT
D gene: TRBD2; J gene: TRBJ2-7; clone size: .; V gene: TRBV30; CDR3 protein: CAWSFSGGLSYEQYF; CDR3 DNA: TGTGCCTGGAGTTTTAGCGGGGGGTTATCCTACGAGCAGTACTTC
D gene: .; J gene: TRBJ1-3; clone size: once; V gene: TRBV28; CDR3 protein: CASSFRANTIYF; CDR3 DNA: TGTGCCAGCAGTTTCCGGGCGAACACCATATATTTT
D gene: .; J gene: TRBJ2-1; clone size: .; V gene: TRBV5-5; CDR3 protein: CASSFGLDEQFF; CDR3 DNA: TGTGCCAGCAGCTTTGGCCTTGATGAGCAGTTCTTC
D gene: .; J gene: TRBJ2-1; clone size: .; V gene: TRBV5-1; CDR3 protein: CASTQGLYYNEQFF; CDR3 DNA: TGCGCCAGCACGCAGGGTCTCTATTACAATGAGCAGTTCTTC
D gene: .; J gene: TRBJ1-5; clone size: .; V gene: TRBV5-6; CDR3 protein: CASSRGTSNQPQHF; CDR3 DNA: TGTGCCAGCAGCCGCGGAACTAGCAATCAGCCCCAGCATTTT
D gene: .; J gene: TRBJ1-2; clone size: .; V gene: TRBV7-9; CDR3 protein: CASSSKEVTQTDTYGYTF; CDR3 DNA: TGTGCCAGCAGCTCAAAGGAGGTAACACAAACTGACACCTATGGCTACACCTTC
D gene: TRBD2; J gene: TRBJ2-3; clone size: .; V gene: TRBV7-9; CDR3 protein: CASSSDPGLAGGDTQYF; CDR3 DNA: TGTGCCAGCAGCTCTGATCCGGGACTAGCGGGAGGCGATACGCAGTATTTT
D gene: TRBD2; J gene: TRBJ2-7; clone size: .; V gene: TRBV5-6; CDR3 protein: CASSSTSGGYEQYF; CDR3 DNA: TGTGCCAGCAGCTCGACTAGCGGGGGCTACGAGCAGTACTTC
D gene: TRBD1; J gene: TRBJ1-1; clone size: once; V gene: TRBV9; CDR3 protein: CASSQTGGFTEAFF; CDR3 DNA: TGTGCCAGCAGCCAAACAGGGGGCTTCACTGAAGCTTTCTTT
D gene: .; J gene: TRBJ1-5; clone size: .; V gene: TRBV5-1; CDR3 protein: CASRFNSNQPQHF; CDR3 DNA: TGCGCCAGCAGATTCAATAGCAATCAGCCCCAGCATTTT
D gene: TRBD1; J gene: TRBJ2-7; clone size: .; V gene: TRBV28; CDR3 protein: CASTVRDSSYEQYF; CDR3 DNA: TGTGCCAGCACGGTCCGGGACAGCTCCTACGAGCAGTACTTC
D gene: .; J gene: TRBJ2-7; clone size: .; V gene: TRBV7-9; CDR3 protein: CASSSRDLDEQYF; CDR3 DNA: TGTGCCAGCAGCTCCAGGGACCTTGACGAGCAGTACTTC
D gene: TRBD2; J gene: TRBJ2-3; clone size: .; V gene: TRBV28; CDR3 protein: CASLLLAGSTDTQYF; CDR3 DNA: TGTGCCAGCCTTCTACTAGCGGGCTCCACAGATACGCAGTATTTT
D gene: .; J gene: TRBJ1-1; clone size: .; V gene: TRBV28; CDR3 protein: CASSFVGMNTEAFF; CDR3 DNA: TGTGCCAGCAGTTTTGTGGGGATGAACACTGAAGCTTTCTTT
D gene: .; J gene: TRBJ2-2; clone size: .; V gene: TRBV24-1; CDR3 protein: CATSLDTGELFF; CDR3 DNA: TGTGCCACCAGTTTAGACACCGGGGAGCTGTTTTTT
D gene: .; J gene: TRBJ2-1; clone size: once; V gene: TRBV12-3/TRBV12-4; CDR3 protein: CASRNGVYNEQFF; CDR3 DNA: TGTGCCAGCAGGAATGGGGTTTACAATGAGCAGTTCTTC
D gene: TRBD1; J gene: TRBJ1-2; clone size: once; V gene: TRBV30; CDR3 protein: CAWSDRVVYGYTF; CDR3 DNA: TGTGCCTGGTCGGACAGGGTCGTCTATGGCTACACCTTC
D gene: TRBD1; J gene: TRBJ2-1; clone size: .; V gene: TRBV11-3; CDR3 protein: CASSLDRGYYNEQFF; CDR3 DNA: TGTGCCAGCAGCTTAGACAGGGGGTACTACAATGAGCAGTTCTTC
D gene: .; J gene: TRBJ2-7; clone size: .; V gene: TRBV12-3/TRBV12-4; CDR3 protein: CASSLTQDNEQYF; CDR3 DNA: TGTGCCAGCAGTTTAACCCAGGACAACGAGCAGTACTTC
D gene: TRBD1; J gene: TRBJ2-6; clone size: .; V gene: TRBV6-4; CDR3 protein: CASSVSTGGFGANVLTF; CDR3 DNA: TGTGCCAGCAGTGTGTCCACAGGGGGCTTTGGGGCCAACGTCCTGACTTTC
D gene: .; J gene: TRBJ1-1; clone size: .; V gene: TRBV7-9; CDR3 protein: CASSLAPGDLNTEAFF; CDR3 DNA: TGTGCCAGCAGCTTAGCCCCCGGGGACCTGAACACTGAAGCTTTCTTT
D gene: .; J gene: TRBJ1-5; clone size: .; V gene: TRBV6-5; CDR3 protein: CASSTRSNQPQHF; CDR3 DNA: TGTGCCAGCAGTACAAGAAGCAATCAGCCCCAGCATTTT
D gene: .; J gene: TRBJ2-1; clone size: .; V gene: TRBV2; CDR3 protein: CASSDRAIEQFF; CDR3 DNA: TGTGCCAGCAGTGACAGGGCGATTGAGCAGTTCTTC
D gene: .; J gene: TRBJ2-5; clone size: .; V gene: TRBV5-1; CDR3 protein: CASARGAETQYF; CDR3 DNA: TGCGCCAGCGCCCGGGGGGCTGAGACCCAGTACTTC
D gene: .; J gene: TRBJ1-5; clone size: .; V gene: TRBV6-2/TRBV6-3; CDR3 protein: CASSGWVNQPQHF; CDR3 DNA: TGTGCCAGCAGTGGGTGGGTTAATCAGCCCCAGCATTTT
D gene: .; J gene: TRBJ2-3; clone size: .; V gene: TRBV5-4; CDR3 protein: CASTTRDTQYF; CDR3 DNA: TGTGCCAGCACCACTCGGGATACGCAGTATTTT
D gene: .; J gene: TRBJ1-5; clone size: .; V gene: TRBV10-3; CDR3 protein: CAISDPGTAAGPQHF; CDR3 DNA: TGTGCCATCAGTGATCCTGGGACGGCCGCAGGACCCCAGCATTTT
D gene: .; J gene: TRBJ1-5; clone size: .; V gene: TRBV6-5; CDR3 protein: CASSPGPFGNQPQHF; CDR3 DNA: TGTGCCAGCAGCCCAGGACCATTTGGCAATCAGCCCCAGCATTTT
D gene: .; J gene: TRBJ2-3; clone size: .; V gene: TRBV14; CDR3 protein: CASSQADTQYF; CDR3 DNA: TGTGCCAGCAGCCAAGCGGATACGCAGTATTTT
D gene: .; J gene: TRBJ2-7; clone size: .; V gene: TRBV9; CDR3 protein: CASSVGPPYEQYF; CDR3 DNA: TGTGCCAGCAGCGTAGGCCCCCCCTACGAGCAGTACTTC
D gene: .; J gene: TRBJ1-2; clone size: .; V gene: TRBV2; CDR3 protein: CASKGVGYTF; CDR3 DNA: TGTGCCAGCAAAGGGGTTGGCTACACCTTC